These 27 T cell receptor beta chains share one sample of origin, sequenced in a study of identical twins (dated by TCRdb to 2016 to 2018). To prepare the library, 5' RACE was applied. Sequencing relied on an Illumina HiSeq 2000. The raw public reads went through TCRdb reprocessing: fastp at Q25, MiXCR clone calling, in-frame beta chains kept. Identical CDR3 protein sequences are pooled into one entry, listed with their most common genes and DNA. The sample table shows some 500,000 distinct CDR3 sequences, and 20% to 25% are seen once. Around 1% of the sample belongs to the ten largest clones. The data also belong to a second study, concerning T cells expressing NK-cell markers.

The sequencing sample was made of CD4+ T cells sorted from blood. Receptor source: a woman between 18 and 29 years old in good health.

This chain connects TRBV29-1 to TRBJ1-1, with D maybe TRBD1 (5 bases). Trimming left V 3 bases short and J 11 bases short, with 13 bases between. Germline CDR1 and CDR2: SQVTM and ANQGSEA. This CDR3 is built from 11 residues. The CDR3 nucleotides are TGCAGCGTTGACCGGGGCCGGCGGGCTTTCTTT. This gives the protein CSVDRGRRAFF.

There are a few counts of this clonotype. This sequence joins TRBV29-1 and TRBJ2-7; perhaps TRBD2 as D (5 bases). The CDR3 length is 13 residues. Per germline, CDR1 SQVTM and CDR2 ANQGSEA. V lost 3 bases to trimming and J lost 2 bases, with 11 bases between them. CDR3 sequence (DNA): TGCAGCGTTGACGGCGGGTCCCCCTACGAGCAGTACTTC. It is translated as CSVDGGSPYEQYF.

The rearrangement links TRBV5-5 to TRBJ2-7; D gene unclear. The CDR3 covers 15 residues. The V gene's germline CDR1 is SGHKS and CDR2 YYEKEE (reference sequence). V was trimmed by 1 base and J by 0 bases, leaving 11 bases between them. CDR3 in DNA: TGTGCCAGCAGCTTGCAGCCTCAGAGCTCCTACGAGCAGTACTTC. Translation gives CASSLQPQSSYEQYF.

This chain links TRBV29-1 with TRBJ1-5; possible D gene TRBD1, 5 bases. CDR1 and CDR2 (germline): SQVTM, ANQGSEA. The CDR3 totals 13 residues. Trimming pared 4 bases from V and 4 bases from J, leaving 11 bases between. The CDR3 DNA follows: TGCAGCGTTGGGGAGGGGCAGAATCAGCCCCAGCATTTT. Its translation is CSVGEGQNQPQHF.

This clonotype was observed many times. For the CDR3, the DNA is TGTGCCAGCAGTTTATATTCGGGACAGAACAACTATGGCTACACCTTC. This gives the protein CASSLYSGQNNYGYTF. This sequence joins TRBV12-3 or TRBV12-4 and TRBJ1-2; 7 nucleotides align to TRBD1. CDR3 length: 16 amino acids. J was trimmed by 2 bases and V by 2 bases; bases with no gene match: 8.

The rearrangement links TRBV30 to TRBJ1-2; the D is unclear. CDR1 and CDR2 (germline): GTSNPN, SVGIG (reference sequence). CDR3 length: 11 amino acids. V was cut by 5 bases and J by 4 bases, with 8 bases left in between. The CDR3 here is CAWVRPYGYTF. The CDR3 bases are TGTGCCTGGGTTCGCCCCTATGGCTACACCTTC.

This clonotype was counted only a few times. The chain's CDR3 is CASKGLAGKSYNEQFF. The CDR3 DNA is TGTGCCAGCAAGGGACTAGCGGGGAAGAGTTACAATGAGCAGTTCTTC. The chain uses TRBV6-2 or TRBV6-3 and TRBJ2-1, with TRBD2 identical over 13 bases. Germline CDR1 and CDR2: MNHEY and SVGEGT. The V and J ends lost 7 bases and 4 bases, in that order; junction bases with no gene match: 7. The CDR3 spans 16 residues.

The chain combines TRBV5-5 with TRBJ2-5; TRBD1 is a possible D gene (6 bases). The CDR3 is made up of 17 amino acids. The germline V and J ends were trimmed by 0 bases and 3 bases, with 18 bases remaining between them. Germline V CDR1 and CDR2: SGHKS, YYEKEE (reference sequence). CDR3 amino acids: CASSLGSGFGTKETQYF. The DNA of the CDR3 is TGTGCCAGCAGCTTGGGTTCAGGGTTTGGGACAAAAGAGACCCAGTACTTC. The full variable domain, its missing parts supplied by reference TRBV5-5 and TRBJ2-5, is DAGVTQSPTHLIKTRGQQVTLRCSPISGHKSVSWYQQVLGQGPQFIFQYYEKEERGRGNFPDRFSARQFPNYSSELNVNALLLGDSALYLCASSLGSGFGTKETQYFGPGTRLLVL.

The gene calls are TRBV20-1 and TRBJ2-5, with 8 bases lining up with TRBD2. This CDR3 spans 14 amino acids. CDR1 is DFQATT and CDR2 is SNEGSKA in the germline V gene (reference sequence). This CDR3 is CSFHGGAYSETQYF. Here the CDR3 DNA reads TGCAGCTTTCACGGGGGGGCCTATAGTGAGACCCAGTACTTC.

This clonotype was observed once. The V gene is TRBV30, the J gene TRBJ2-7; D is undetermined. CDR1 and CDR2 from the germline V gene are GTSNPN and SVGIG (reference sequence). There are 14 residues in the CDR3. The ends were cut back, 0 bases at V and 7 bases at J, with 16 bases in the middle. The CDR3 sequence is CAWSVRLKSLEQYF. Written as DNA, the CDR3 is TGTGCCTGGAGTGTAAGGCTGAAAAGCCTGGAGCAGTACTTC.

This clonotype occurred a few times. This sequence joins TRBV5-1 and TRBJ1-1; 7 bases match TRBD1. After removal of 5 bases from V and 3 bases from J, the junction contained 10 bases not matched to a gene. The CDR3 covers 15 residues. CDR1 SGHRS and CDR2 YFSETQ come from the germline V gene. Written as DNA, the CDR3 is TGCGCCAGCAGGCGACAGGGCCTACGGGACACTGAAGCTTTCTTT. Translating it yields CASRRQGLRDTEAFF.

This clonotype appeared many times. The chain combines TRBV12-3 or TRBV12-4 with TRBJ2-1; 9 nucleotides agree with TRBD2. V dropped 5 bases and J dropped 4; count of bases not matched to a gene: 6. The CDR3 has 15 residues. The CDR3 DNA reads TGTGCCAGCAGTCCGGGACTAGCCCGTTACAATGAGCAGTTCTTC. This gives the protein CASSPGLARYNEQFF.

The gene calls are TRBV30 and TRBJ1-6, with D hard to call. Germline V gene lookup returns CDR1 GTSNPN and CDR2 SVGIG (reference sequence). This CDR3 has 13 residues. V shed 4 bases and J shed 5 bases, with 9 bases lying between them. CDR3 nucleotides: TGTGCCTGGACGAACCTCAATAATTCACCCCTCCACTTT. It yields the protein CAWTNLNNSPLHF.

This clonotype was counted between two and nine times. The gene calls are TRBV10-2 and TRBJ2-1; tentative D call: TRBD1 (5 bases). CDR3 length equals 14 residues. V was clipped by 4 bases and J by 2 bases, with 9 bases between them. Germline V gene data show CDR1 as WSHSY and CDR2 as SAAADI. The CDR3: CASSVARAYNEQFF. In DNA form, the CDR3 reads TGCGCCAGCAGTGTGGCCAGGGCCTACAATGAGCAGTTCTTC.

This clonotype was seen only a few times. V usage is TRBV20-1 and J usage is TRBJ2-7, with D possibly called TRBD1 or TRBD2 (5 bases each). Trimming stripped 5 bases from V and 3 bases from J, with 11 bases between. This CDR3 has 12 residues. CDR1 is DFQATT, CDR2 SNEGSKA, per germline (reference sequence). This CDR3 is CSAGDANYEQYF. CDR3 in DNA: TGCAGTGCTGGGGACGCAAACTACGAGCAGTACTTC.

This chain uses TRBV12-3 or TRBV12-4 with TRBJ1-3, with 8 bases that match TRBD1. V was clipped by 6 bases and J by 0 bases; unmatched bases: 7. The length of the CDR3 is 16 residues. The CDR3 reads CASSPFQGASGNTIYF. CDR3 DNA sequence: TGTGCCAGCAGCCCCTTCCAGGGGGCCTCTGGAAACACCATATATTTT.

CDR3 in DNA: TGTGCCAGCAGCGTAGGTCAGGGGGCAGATACGCAGTATTTT. Its translation is CASSVGQGADTQYF. V is TRBV9 and J is TRBJ2-3, with 7 bases fitting TRBD1. The V gene's germline CDR1 is SGDLS and CDR2 YYNGEE. The CDR3 is 14 amino acids. Trimming took 0 bases from V and 4 from J; bases not matched to a gene: 2.

This clonotype was seen many times. This chain uses TRBV7-2 with TRBJ1-5, with 7 bases fitting TRBD1. Germline lookup yields CDR1 SGHTA and CDR2 FQGNSA. There are 15 residues in the CDR3. After removal of 4 bases from V and 2 bases from J, the junction contained 5 bases not matched to a gene. CDR3 sequence reads: CASSYTGVGNQPQHF. The CDR3 DNA follows: TGTGCCAGCAGCTATACAGGGGTTGGCAATCAGCCCCAGCATTTT.

The gene calls are TRBV6-6 and TRBJ2-7, with D unclear. This CDR3 comprises 13 residues. The V end lost 5 bases, the J end lost 2 bases, and 10 bases lay between the germline ends. From germline, CDR1 is MNHNY and CDR2 SVGAGI (reference sequence). As DNA, the CDR3 is TGTGCCAGCAGTACCGACCGGGCCTACGAGCAGTACTTC. This translates into CASSTDRAYEQYF.

The gene calls are TRBV5-1 and TRBJ2-7; either TRBD1 or TRBD2 may supply D (6 bases each). The CDR3 is 16 amino acids. Trimming shortened V by 0 bases and J by 0 bases, and 13 bases separated the two germline ends. Germline loops: CDR1 SGHRS, CDR2 YFSETQ. The CDR3 DNA reads TGCGCCAGCAGCTTGGCGCGAGGGGGGACCTCCTACGAGCAGTACTTC. Translating it yields CASSLARGGTSYEQYF.

In its sample, this clonotype was seen a few times. The chain has TRBV7-2 and TRBJ1-3; the D is unclear. The CDR3 contains 13 residues. Trimming stripped 3 bases from V and 6 bases from J, with 9 bases between. Per germline, CDR1 SGHTA and CDR2 FQGNSA. The CDR3 nucleotides read TGTGCCAGCAGCTTGTCGCCGGAAAACACCATATATTTT. Translation: CASSLSPENTIYF.

This clonotype was detected a few times. The chain has TRBV7-9 and TRBJ2-5; D possibly corresponds to TRBD2 (5 bases). The CDR3 has 15 residues. Germline loops: CDR1 SEHNR, CDR2 FQNEAQ (reference sequence). V lost 1 base and J lost 0, with 9 bases in between. The DNA for the CDR3 is TGTGCCAGCAGCTTAGGTGGAGGTTACCAAGAGACCCAGTACTTC. Amino acid sequence: CASSLGGGYQETQYF. Filled out from reference TRBV7-9 and TRBJ2-5, the complete variable domain reads DTGVSQNPRHKITKRGQNVTFRCDPISEHNRLYWYRQTLGQGPEFLTYFQNEAQLEKSRLLSDRFSAERPKGSFSTLEIQRTEQGDSAMYLCASSLGGGYQETQYFGPGTRLLVL.

The V gene is TRBV2, the J gene TRBJ1-3; 8 nucleotides agree with TRBD1. Germline values: CDR1 SNHLY, CDR2 FYNNEI. The ends lost 5 bases at V and 4 bases at J; junction bases unmatched: 7. This CDR3 region has 15 residues. Here the CDR3 DNA reads TGTGCCAGCAGTCAAAGTCGGACAGGGGGAAACACCATATATTTT. This encodes CASSQSRTGGNTIYF.

This clonotype was recorded at least ten times. The V call is TRBV5-1, the J call TRBJ1-5; 7 nucleotides line up with TRBD1. Germline CDR1 and CDR2: SGHRS and YFSETQ. This CDR3 is built from 14 residues. The J segment lost 4 bases and the V segment lost 4 bases, leaving 5 bases of the junction unmatched. CDR3 bases: TGCGCCAGCAGCGAGGGACAGTCTAATCAGCCCCAGCATTTT. Translating gives CASSEGQSNQPQHF.

This clonotype was found many times. The chain combines TRBV20-1 with TRBJ2-3, with 8 bases identical to TRBD1. The CDR3 length is 14 residues. V shed 6 bases and J 3 bases; nucleotides not matched to a gene: 8. Germline CDR1 and CDR2: DFQATT and SNEGSKA (reference sequence). The CDR3 sequence: CSARARGLTDTQYF. DNA for the CDR3: TGCAGTGCCAGGGCCAGGGGGCTGACAGATACGCAGTATTTT.

The chain joins TRBV5-1 to TRBJ2-6; D not certain. This CDR3 has 15 residues. V was clipped by 0 bases and J by 4 bases, with 8 bases between them. Germline V CDR1 and CDR2: SGHRS, YFSETQ. CDR3 sequence: CASSLDGLGANVLTF. The CDR3 DNA follows: TGCGCCAGCAGCTTGGATGGGTTAGGGGCCAACGTCCTGACTTTC. The variable domain in full, completed from reference TRBV5-1 and TRBJ2-6, reads KAGVTQTPRYLIKTRGQQVTLSCSPISGHRSVSWYQQTPGQGLQFLFEYFSETQRNKGNFPGRFSGRQFSNSRSEMNVSTLELGDSALYLCASSLDGLGANVLTFGAGSRLTVL.

The rearrangement joins TRBV20-1 to TRBJ2-3; TRBD1 agrees at 7 bases. CDR1 is DFQATT and CDR2 is SNEGSKA in the germline V gene (reference sequence). This CDR3 has 17 amino acids. Germline trimming cut 0 bases from V and 4 bases from J; bases unmatched to any gene: 13. The CDR3 DNA is TGCAGTGCTAGAGATCACGGTCCGACAGGGATGCCAGATACGCAGTATTTT. Amino acid sequence: CSARDHGPTGMPDTQYF.